These 23 T cell receptor beta chains were sequenced from one sample in a study of post-analysis software for immune sequencing data. Regarding the study as a whole: Roughly five TRBV segments appeared more often in patients than in controls, and TRBV5-6, TRBV5-1 and TRBV20-1 were among these.

Presence of unique molecular identifiers characterized the TCR beta cDNA libraries. Each CDR3 protein is one row after TCRdb ran MiXCR on the PCR reads. The data hold some 800,000 distinct CDR3 sequences, with 46% observed a single time. These receptors' targets are unknown. Sequenced material: blood. These receptors came from a girl between 5 and 17 years old with multiple sclerosis.

This clonotype appeared a few times. The chain is built from TRBV6-2 or TRBV6-3 and TRBJ2-7; a weak D match, TRBD1 (6 bases). The CDR3 totals 19 residues. V gave up 0 bases and J gave up 3 bases, with 24 bases separating them. Germline V gene sequence: CDR1 MNHEY, CDR2 SVGEGT. This CDR3 is CASSYSIGPEQGPDYEQYF. DNA of the CDR3: TGTGCCAGCAGTTACTCGATAGGGCCGGAACAGGGCCCTGACTACGAGCAGTACTTC.

The sample holds a few counts of this clonotype. The rearrangement uses TRBV7-2 and TRBJ2-1, with 7 bases lining up with TRBD2. The CDR3 runs to 17 residues. J lost 4 bases, V lost 4 bases, and 13 bases had no gene match. Looked up from germline, CDR1 is SGHTA and CDR2 is FQGNSA. In DNA, the CDR3 is TGTGCCAGCAGCTCCCCAGGAGCGGGACTGTTGTACAATGAGCAGTTCTTC. This codes for CASSSPGAGLLYNEQFF.

The chain is built from TRBV28 and TRBJ2-1; 12 bases match TRBD2. After removal of 7 bases from V and 8 bases from J, the junction contained 9 bases not matched to a gene. The germline V gene encodes CDR1 MDHEN and CDR2 SYDVKM. The CDR3 is made up of 15 amino acids. In DNA form, the CDR3 reads TGTGCCAGCACCCCTGACGGACTAGCGGGATATGAGCAGTTCTTC. This sequence encodes CASTPDGLAGYEQFF.

The chain uses TRBV29-1 and TRBJ2-1; maybe TRBD2 (5 bases). Germline CDR1 and CDR2: SQVTM and ANQGSEA. The germline V and J ends were trimmed by 1 base and 9 bases, with 13 bases remaining between them. This CDR3 region has 13 residues. The CDR3 spells CSVEGELGVEQFF. Written as DNA, the CDR3 is TGCAGCGTTGAAGGGGAGTTGGGTGTTGAGCAGTTCTTC.

In regard to this clonotype: Given a much more abundant clone one base away, this may be a read error. The rearrangement joins TRBV20-1 to TRBJ2-7; weak D call: TRBD2 (5 bases). CDR3 length equals 14 residues. The germline V and J ends were trimmed by 3 bases and 7 bases, with 19 bases remaining between them. Per germline, CDR1 DFQATT and CDR2 SNEGSKA (reference sequence). The CDR3 DNA sequence: TGCAGTGCTAGCGGCGGGCAGACAAACAATGAGCAGTACTTC. The encoded protein is CSASGGQTNNEQYF.

A few counts support this clonotype. The chain uses TRBV7-9 and TRBJ2-1; 10 bases match TRBD1. This CDR3 comprises 14 residues. The ends lost 1 base at V and 7 bases at J; junction bases unmatched: 1. Germline CDR1 reads SEHNR; CDR2 reads FQNEAQ (reference sequence). CDR3 bases: TGTGCCAGCAGCTTAGGGGACAGGGGAAATGAGCAGTTCTTC. It codes for CASSLGDRGNEQFF.

J is TRBJ1-2 and V is TRBV7-9; no clear D. The CDR3 has 15 amino acids. Trimming took 2 bases from V and 0 from J, leaving 10 bases between them. Germline lookup yields CDR1 SEHNR and CDR2 FQNEAQ (reference sequence). The CDR3 DNA reads as TGTGCCAGCAGCTTAATTACGGGTGCTAACTATGGCTACACCTTC. It is translated as CASSLITGANYGYTF.

Details on this clonotype: One junction end does not reproduce the germline sequence, and a read error may be involved. This chain uses TRBV12-3 or TRBV12-4 with TRBJ2-1, with D uncertain. There are 12 residues in the CDR3. DNA of the CDR3: TGTGCCAGCAGTTTAACCGACAATGAGCAGTCCTTC. Protein: CASSLTDNEQSF.

This clonotype has just a few counts. V gene TRBV20-1 combines with J gene TRBJ2-7, with 10 bases that match TRBD1. V trimming: 3 bases; J trimming: 0 bases; junction bases outside the gene matches: 2. The CDR3 consists of 14 residues. Looked up from germline, CDR1 is DFQATT and CDR2 is SNEGSKA (reference sequence). The CDR3 bases are TGCAGTGCTAGGGGACAGGGGACCTCCTACGAGCAGTACTTC. Translated, it gives CSARGQGTSYEQYF.

The J gene is TRBJ2-1, the V gene TRBV6-5; D perhaps matches TRBD1 (6 bases). The germline V and J ends were trimmed by 6 bases and 0 bases, with 9 bases remaining between them. The CDR3 covers 14 residues. Germline V gene data show CDR1 as MNHEY and CDR2 as SVGAGI. CDR3 protein: CASRQGSSYNEQFF. CDR3 in DNA: TGTGCCAGCAGGCAGGGGAGCTCCTACAATGAGCAGTTCTTC.

This clonotype was recorded once. The J gene is TRBJ2-1, the V gene TRBV5-1; weak D call: TRBD2 (5 bases). The ends were cut back, 5 bases at V and 10 bases at J, with 13 bases in the middle. This CDR3 contains 12 residues. From germline, CDR1 is SGHRS and CDR2 YFSETQ. Here the CDR3 reads CASRRDTGEQFF. The CDR3 coding sequence is TGCGCCAGCAGACGGGATACCGGCGAGCAGTTCTTC.

The chain links TRBV29-1 to TRBJ1-2; no clear D. Germline-derived CDR1 and CDR2 are SQVTM and ANQGSEA. The V and J ends lost 3 bases and 4 bases respectively, with 18 bases between them. This CDR3 contains 15 residues. For the CDR3, the DNA is TGCAGCGTTGAGCCGGAAGACTCGTTAGCCTATGGCTACACCTTC. Translated, it gives CSVEPEDSLAYGYTF. The full variable domain, rest sourced from reference TRBV29-1 and TRBJ1-2, is SAVISQKPSRDICQRGTSLTIQCQVDSQVTMMFWYRQQPGQSLTLIATANQGSEATYESGFVIDKFPISRPNLTFSTLTVSNMSPEDSSIYLCSVEPEDSLAYGYTFGSGTRLTVV.

This clonotype was observed a few times. The rearrangement joins TRBV4-3 to TRBJ2-1, with 9 positions matching TRBD1. Germline assignment: CDR1 LGHNA and CDR2 YSLEER. The J segment lost 5 bases and the V segment lost 4 bases, leaving 6 bases of the junction unmatched. The CDR3 is 15 amino acids. CDR3 in DNA: TGCGCCAGCAGCCGCGACCGGGACAGGGACAATGAGCAGTTCTTC. Its translation is CASSRDRDRDNEQFF.

The V and J genes are TRBV20-1 and TRBJ1-4; D may be TRBD1 (5 bases). The CDR3 is 15 amino acids. The V end lost 6 bases, the J end lost 7 bases, and 21 bases lay between the germline ends. Germline V gene sequence: CDR1 DFQATT, CDR2 SNEGSKA (reference sequence). Written as DNA, the CDR3 is TGCAGTGCCCCTGATTTTTTGGGGGGTAGTGAAAAACTGTTTTTT. Translation gives CSAPDFLGGSEKLFF.

The rearrangement joins TRBV20-1 to TRBJ2-7; 7 bases are a match to TRBD2. This CDR3 contains 13 residues. Trimming removed 1 base from V and 7 bases from J; junction bases left unmatched: 7. Germline-derived CDR1 and CDR2 are DFQATT and SNEGSKA (reference sequence). CDR3 sequence reads: CSARGTRLFEQYF. CDR3 nucleotide sequence: TGCAGTGCTAGAGGGACTAGGTTGTTTGAGCAGTACTTC.

The rearrangement joins TRBV7-2 to TRBJ2-6; 12 bases map to TRBD2. Germline V gives CDR1 SGHTA, CDR2 FQGNSA. Losses at the gene ends were 8 bases for V and 0 bases for J; bases not matched to a gene: 5. This CDR3 has 17 amino acids. The CDR3 spells CASGTSGRYSGANVLTF. The DNA for the CDR3 is TGTGCCAGCGGGACTAGCGGGCGATACTCTGGGGCCAACGTCCTGACTTTC.

This clonotype has just one count. This chain links TRBV3-1 with TRBJ2-1; 8 nucleotides agree with TRBD1. The CDR3 totals 15 residues. V gave up 4 bases and J gave up 4 bases; unmatched junction bases: 6. Germline V gene sequence: CDR1 LGHDT, CDR2 YNNKEL (reference sequence). CDR3: CASSLGTGTYNEQFF. The DNA for the CDR3 is TGTGCCAGCAGCCTCGGGACAGGAACTTACAATGAGCAGTTCTTC.

The chain employs TRBV9 and TRBJ2-1, with D hard to call. Per the germline V gene, CDR1 is SGDLS and CDR2 is YYNGEE. This CDR3 is built from 14 residues. V lost 4 bases and J lost 8, with 16 bases in between. The DNA of the CDR3 is TGTGCCAGCAGCCCACAACTCGCGGCCGATGAGCAGTTCTTC. It codes for CASSPQLAADEQFF.

In the case of this clonotype: Just one base apart from a much larger clone, this may be a read error. No conserved phenylalanine or tryptophan is present at the end of the CDR3, so a read error is the likely explanation. This rearrangement joins TRBV12-3 or TRBV12-4 to TRBJ1-1; D unclear. V was cut by 6 bases and J by 3 bases, with 11 bases left in between. The CDR3 totals 13 residues. The CDR3 reads CASSTTWDTEAFI. For the CDR3, the DNA is TGTGCCAGCAGCACAACGTGGGACACTGAAGCTTTCATT.

The chain couples TRBV20-1 to TRBJ2-5, with 11 bases aligning to TRBD2. Per germline, CDR1 DFQATT and CDR2 SNEGSKA (reference sequence). The CDR3 is 15 residues long. V shed 4 bases and J 1 base; nucleotides not matched to a gene: 5. CDR3 sequence (DNA): TGCAGTGCTAAAAGACTAGCGGGATCCCAAGAGACCCAGTACTTC. Its translation: CSAKRLAGSQETQYF.

This clonotype was detected a few times. V and J are TRBV5-1 and TRBJ2-6, with TRBD2 matching 8 bases. CDR1 is SGHRS, CDR2 YFSETQ, per germline. The V and J ends lost 4 bases and 4 bases, in that order; junction bases with no gene match: 10. The CDR3 totals 17 residues. The CDR3 is CASSHPKAGDGANVLTF. The DNA for the CDR3 is TGCGCCAGCAGCCACCCTAAAGCGGGAGACGGGGCCAACGTCCTGACTTTC.

This chain uses TRBV24-1 with TRBJ2-1; D is unclear. Germline lookup yields CDR1 KGHDR and CDR2 SFDVKD. The CDR3 covers 15 residues. The V gene lost 2 bases and the J gene lost 7 bases, with 14 bases spanning the gap. The CDR3 DNA is TGTGCCACCAGTGATTCCCAGCAGGCTCGGAATGAGCAGTTCTTC. Translating it yields CATSDSQQARNEQFF.

This chain uses TRBV20-1 with TRBJ2-7, with D possibly TRBD2 on 6 matching bases. Germline V CDR1 and CDR2: DFQATT, SNEGSKA (reference sequence). This CDR3 has 15 residues. V was shortened by 1 base and J by 1 base, with 14 bases between the two germline ends. The CDR3 bases are TGCAGTGCTAGAGCCTGGAGGGAGGCTTCCTACGAGCAGTACTTC. Its translation is CSARAWREASYEQYF.